The clone carrying this T cell receptor beta chain was counted at least ten times. Antigen unknown. Germline-derived CDR1 and CDR2 are SNHLY and FYNNEI. This CDR3 comprises 17 residues. V gave up 3 bases and J gave up 0 bases, with 15 bases separating them. The data derive from a study of CD8 T cells in ankylosing spondylitis. Researchers built TCR beta libraries using quantitative 5'-RACE with molecular barcodes. TCRdb re-derived calls from the 5' RACE reads in MiXCR, one entry per CDR3 protein. The sample shows over 600,000 distinct CDR3 sequences, around 17% of them seen only once. Study-level findings and limits: One TCR beta motif, made up of eight highly homologous variants, appeared characteristic of ankylosing spondylitis blood. Relatively rare in peripheral blood, disease-linked clones were also CD8+.

The TCR was taken from a male donor with ankylosing spondylitis. The rearrangement uses TRBV2 and TRBJ2-1; possibly TRBD1 for D (5 bases). The sequenced material came from blood, either unsorted or a sorted T cell fraction (not recorded which). The DNA for the CDR3 is TGTGCCAGCAGTGATCTCGGTAAGACAGACTCCTACAATGAGCAGTTCTTC. Protein: CASSDLGKTDSYNEQFF.